The source of this T cell receptor (beta chain) is a study of cytomegalovirus exposure and HLA in healthy donors. Overall study findings and caveats: Some V segments, including TRBV6-2 and TRBV6-3, were excluded as indistinguishable.

CDR1 and CDR2 from the germline V gene are KGHSH and LQKENI. CDR3 length: 15 residues. The V end lost 6 bases, the J end lost 2 bases, and 15 bases lay between the germline ends. PCR amplification relied on 60 Vbeta primers (plus 13 Jbeta primers). In the authors' workflow: There were about 88 million unique TCR beta chains by a later count, and 10 million to 12 million of them were shared. Produced via immunoSEQ multiplex PCR; TCRdb's table is partial and in-frame only. V and J calls and clone size come straight from that table; D and trimming were deduced from the DNA. This sample yields about 150,000 clones, of which roughly four fifths are seen a single time; about 4.9% belongs to the top ten. Turning to this clone: What it binds is unknown.

This receptor was obtained from a man between 18 and 29 years old in good health and CMV-seronegative. Input material: PBMCs. The J gene is TRBJ2-3, the V gene TRBV18; no definite D call. As DNA, the CDR3 is TGTGCCAGCTCTCCTCGCCGCACTTACACAGATACGCAGTATTTT. It yields the protein CASSPRRTYTDTQYF. Full variable domain (rest looked up from reference TRBV18 and TRBJ2-3): NAGVMQNPRHLVRRRGQEARLRCSPMKGHSHVYWYRQLPEEGLKFMVYLQKENIIDESGMPKERFSAEFPKEGPSILRIQQVVRGDSAAYFCASSPRRTYTDTQYFGPGTRLTVL.